This T cell receptor (beta chain) was profiled in a study of T-cell memory formation after mild COVID-19. The wider study: Across donors, TCR clusters were largely donor specific. General observations from the study: Clones from the second wave (peaking day 37) had unconfirmed SARS-CoV-2 specificity.

The CDR3 has 16 residues. The V gene end was trimmed by 3 bases and the J gene end by 4 bases; junction bases not matched to a gene: 10. Germline CDR1 reads DFQATT; CDR2 reads SNEGSKA (reference sequence). In its sample, this clonotype was seen a few times. Its antigen is unknown. Sample barcodes and UMIs were carried by the TCR alpha and TCR beta cDNA libraries that 5'RACE generated with constant-segment primers. TCRdb reanalysed the 5' RACE reads using MiXCR and keeps one entry per CDR3 protein. Here the sample spans around 390,000 distinct CDR3 sequences, 16% being singletons. The sequence came from a man younger than 30 who had mild COVID-19 (a few samples of this study predate the infection). Cell type and time point are not known. Sequenced material: PBMCs or a T cell subset sorted from them (not recorded which). The chain is built from TRBV20-1 and TRBJ2-5; 11 bases are shared with TRBD2. CDR3 coding DNA: TGCAGTGCTAGCGTTAGCGGGGGGGCCGGTCTAGAGACCCAGTACTTC. Protein product: CSASVSGGAGLETQYF.